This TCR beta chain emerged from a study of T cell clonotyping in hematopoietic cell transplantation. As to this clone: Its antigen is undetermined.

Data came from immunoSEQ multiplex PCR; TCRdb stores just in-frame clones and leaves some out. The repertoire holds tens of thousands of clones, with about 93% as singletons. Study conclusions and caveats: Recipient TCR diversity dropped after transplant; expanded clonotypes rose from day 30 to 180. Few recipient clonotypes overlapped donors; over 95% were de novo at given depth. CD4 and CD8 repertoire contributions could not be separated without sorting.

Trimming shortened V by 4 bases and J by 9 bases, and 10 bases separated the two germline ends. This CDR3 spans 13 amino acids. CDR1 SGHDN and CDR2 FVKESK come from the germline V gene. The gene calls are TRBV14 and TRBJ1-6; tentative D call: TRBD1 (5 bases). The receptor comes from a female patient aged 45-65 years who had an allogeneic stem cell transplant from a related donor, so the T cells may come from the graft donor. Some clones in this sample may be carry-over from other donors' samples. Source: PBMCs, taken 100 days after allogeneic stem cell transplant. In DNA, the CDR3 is TGTGCCAGCAGCCCCTCAGGGTTTTCACCCCTCCACTTT. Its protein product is CASSPSGFSPLHF.